This TCR beta chain was profiled in a study of cytotoxic CD8 clonotypes in ibrutinib-treated CLL. Study-wide findings and caveats: At ibrutinib response, clonality increased, and at progression it declined back toward baseline.

Trimming pared 5 bases from V and 0 bases from J, leaving 11 bases between. The CDR3 consists of 14 residues. Germline V CDR1 and CDR2: MGHDK, SYGVNS. Sequencing sought depths of 1 in 200,000 to 1 in 1 million T cells. Profiled with immunoSEQ multiplex PCR; TCRdb holds only in-frame clones, not every one. This repertoire shows some 120,000 clones, approximately 80% found once; its top ten account for 2.5% to 3.5%. A few counts support this clone. As yet, its antigen is unknown. Specimen: PBMCs, collected after 24 months of ibrutinib treatment. The gene calls are TRBV25-1 and TRBJ2-7; D is possibly TRBD1 (6 bases). The sequence derives from a human donor with chronic lymphocytic leukemia. CDR3 DNA sequence: TGTGCCAGCAGTCGGACAGACCTCTCCTACGAGCAGTACTTC. Translated: CASSRTDLSYEQYF.